The 8 T cell receptor beta chains listed next were all sequenced from one sample in a study of OX40 agonist ivuxolimab in advanced cancers. Generated by immunoSEQ multiplex PCR, the TCRdb table keeps only in-frame clones and is missing some. The table has some 77,000 clones, approximately 85% seen once; the top ten hold 2% to 2.5%. The source was CD4+ or CD8+ T cells sorted from blood, collected in a trial of the OX40 agonist ivuxolimab. These receptors came from an adult with an advanced solid tumor such as melanoma, head and neck, liver or kidney cancer.

The rearrangement uses TRBV19 and TRBJ1-1; D ambiguous. Looked up from germline, CDR1 is LNHDA and CDR2 is SQIVND (reference sequence). The CDR3 runs 15 residues. V gave up 2 bases and J gave up 5 bases, with 15 bases separating them. The CDR3 sequence is CASSISGISNTEAFF. CDR3 bases: TGTGCCAGTAGTATATCGGGGATATCCAATACTGAAGCTTTCTTT.

The chain recombines TRBV7-6 with TRBJ2-2; no clear D gene. The CDR3 is 14 residues long. The germline V gene has CDR1 SGHVS and CDR2 FNYEAQ. Between the trimmed V and J ends, which lost 1 base and 4 bases, there was a span of 7 bases. The CDR3 spells CASSLDYSTGELFF. As DNA, the CDR3 is TGTGCCAGCAGCTTAGACTACTCCACCGGGGAGCTGTTTTTT. Variable domain in full (rest from reference TRBV7-6 and TRBJ2-2): GAGVSQSPRYKVTKRGQDVALRCDPISGHVSLYWYRQALGQGPEFLTYFNYEAQQDKSGLPNDRFSAERPEGSISTLTIQRTEQRDSAMYRCASSLDYSTGELFFGEGSRLTVL.

The chain couples TRBV19 to TRBJ2-2; 8 bases fit TRBD1. J lost 5 bases, V lost 3 bases, and 8 bases had no gene match. This CDR3 comprises 16 residues. CDR1 and CDR2 from the germline V gene are LNHDA and SQIVND (reference sequence). The CDR3 DNA follows: TGTGCCAGTAGTATTATTGGGGACAGGACAACCGGGGAGCTGTTTTTT. Translating it yields CASSIIGDRTTGELFF. Full variable domain (rest looked up from reference TRBV19 and TRBJ2-2): DGGITQSPKYLFRKEGQNVTLSCEQNLNHDAMYWYRQDPGQGLRLIYYSQIVNDFQKGDIAEGYSVSREKKESFPLTVTSAQKNPTAFYLCASSIIGDRTTGELFFGEGSRLTVL.

CDR3 sequence: CASSLSVGIQTITDTQYF. The DNA of the CDR3 is TGTGCCAGCAGTTTATCGGTAGGAATCCAAACCATCACAGATACGCAGTATTTT. The chain has TRBV27 and TRBJ2-3; unclear D gene. CDR1 MNHEY and CDR2 SMNVEV come from the germline V gene (reference sequence). V lost 0 bases, J lost 2 bases, and 18 bases lay in between. The CDR3 contains 18 residues.

The chain recombines TRBV5-1 with TRBJ2-7; the D gene is possibly TRBD1 (5 bases). CDR1 SGHRS and CDR2 YFSETQ come from the germline V gene. CDR3 length equals 13 residues. Trimming took 4 bases from V and 1 from J, leaving 9 bases between them. In DNA, the CDR3 is TGCGCCAGCAGCACGACAGATTCCTACGAGCAGTACTTC. Translating it yields CASSTTDSYEQYF.

In this sample, this clone turned up a few times. The chain couples TRBV2 to TRBJ2-7, with D possibly being TRBD2 (6 bases). Germline V gives CDR1 SNHLY, CDR2 FYNNEI. The CDR3 has 13 residues. V lost 6 bases to trimming and J lost 5 bases, with 14 bases between them. The CDR3: CASRLSGVHEQYF. The CDR3 bases are TGTGCCAGCAGGCTATCGGGGGTCCACGAGCAGTACTTC.

The V call is TRBV9, the J call TRBJ2-3; TRBD2 matches 10 bases. Germline lookup yields CDR1 SGDLS and CDR2 YYNGEE. The CDR3 contains 15 residues. The trim removed 2 bases at V and 2 bases at J, leaving 2 bases unmatched. In DNA form, the CDR3 reads TGTGCCAGCAGCGTCACTAGCGGGACCACAGATACGCAGTATTTT. This sequence encodes CASSVTSGTTDTQYF.

This clone has a single count. This chain uses TRBV19 with TRBJ2-1; D is undetermined. V was clipped by 2 bases and J by 7 bases, with 12 bases between them. The CDR3 runs 14 residues. Germline CDR1 and CDR2: LNHDA and SQIVND (reference sequence). CDR3 DNA: TGTGCCAGTAGTATAAAACAGTTTAATAATGAGCAGTTCTTC. This gives the protein CASSIKQFNNEQFF.